Sequencing of this T cell receptor (beta chain) was carried out in a study of CD8 T cells in ankylosing spondylitis. Study-level results: Reported data indicate significant enrichment of disease-linked clones within matched ankylosing spondylitis synovial fluid. There were earlier reports of some motif variants in reactive arthritis synovial fluid and blood. Among TCR beta sequences, a motif of under ten highly homologous variants appeared characteristic of ankylosing spondylitis blood.

V was clipped by 3 bases and J by 0 bases; unmatched bases: 8. Germline V gene lookup returns CDR1 DFQATT and CDR2 SNEGSKA (reference sequence). The CDR3 is made up of 16 amino acids. Notes on this clonotype: Its cognate antigen is unknown.

Using its own MiXCR run on the 5' RACE reads, TCRdb lists one record per CDR3 protein. The repertoire holds around 300,000 distinct CDR3 sequences, with around 21% as singletons. The V and J genes are TRBV20-1 and TRBJ2-1; 7 bases fit TRBD2. This TCR came from a female donor with ankylosing spondylitis or in good health (not recorded which). Sample: blood, either unsorted or a sorted T cell fraction (not recorded which). The CDR3 DNA reads as TGCAGTGCTAGTCGTCGCGGGAGCGCCTCCTACAATGAGCAGTTCTTC. Protein sequence: CSASRRGSASYNEQFF.